This TCR beta chain was sequenced in a study of beta chain features in type 1 diabetes. A heparinised blood draw that averaged approximately 120 mL was obtained once from each donor. Without exception, sorted populations had purity beyond 95%. Concerning this clone: As yet, its antigen is unknown.

Study-wide results and caveats: TCRB CDR3s were moderately but significantly shorter in Type 1 diabetes patients in all four CD4+ subsets. Fewer insertions but more deletions were seen at VDJ junctions in type 1 diabetes patients. Researchers cautioned that cDNA sequencing could over-represent cells with high TCR expression.

V lost 2 bases, J lost 5 bases, and 16 bases lay in between. The CDR3 loop spans 15 amino acids. Germline V gives CDR1 SGHKS, CDR2 YYEKEE (reference sequence). Reverse transcription of all isolated RNA meant that expressed TCRB transcripts were sequenced. Profiling relied on immunoSEQ multiplex PCR, and the TCRdb table lists in-frame clones only, not all of them. The sample lists roughly 50,000 clones, 35% to 50% seen once, with roughly 1.4% in the top ten. Input material: Tregs from blood. This TCR was recovered from a man aged 25-45 years with type 1 diabetes. This chain joins TRBV5-5 and TRBJ2-5; tentatively, D is TRBD2 (5 bases). CDR3 coding DNA: TGTGCCAGCAGCTTATTCCCGGGGATTGTTGAGACCCAGTACTTC. Amino acids: CASSLFPGIVETQYF.